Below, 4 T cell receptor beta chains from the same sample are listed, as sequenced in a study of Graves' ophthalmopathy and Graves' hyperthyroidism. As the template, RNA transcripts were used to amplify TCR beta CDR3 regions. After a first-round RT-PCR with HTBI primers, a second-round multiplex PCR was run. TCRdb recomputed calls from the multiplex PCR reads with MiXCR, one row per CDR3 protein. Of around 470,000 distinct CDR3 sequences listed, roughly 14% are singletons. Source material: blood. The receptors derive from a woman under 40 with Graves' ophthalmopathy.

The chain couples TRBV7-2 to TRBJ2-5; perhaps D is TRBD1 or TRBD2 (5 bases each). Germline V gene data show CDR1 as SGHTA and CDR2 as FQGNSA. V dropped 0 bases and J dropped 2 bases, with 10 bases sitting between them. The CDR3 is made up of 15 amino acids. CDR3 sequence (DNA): TGTGCCAGCAGCTTAGCGACGGGGCCTCAAGAGACCCAGTACTTC. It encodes CASSLATGPQETQYF.

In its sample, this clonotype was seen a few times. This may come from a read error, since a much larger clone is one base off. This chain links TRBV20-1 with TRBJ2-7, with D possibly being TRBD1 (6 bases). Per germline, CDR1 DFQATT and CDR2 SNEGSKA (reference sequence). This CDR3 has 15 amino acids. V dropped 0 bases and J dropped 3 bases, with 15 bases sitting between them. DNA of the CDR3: TGCAGTGCTAGAGAGGACAGTGCCCCCTTCTACGAGCAGTACTTC. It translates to CSAREDSAPFYEQYF.

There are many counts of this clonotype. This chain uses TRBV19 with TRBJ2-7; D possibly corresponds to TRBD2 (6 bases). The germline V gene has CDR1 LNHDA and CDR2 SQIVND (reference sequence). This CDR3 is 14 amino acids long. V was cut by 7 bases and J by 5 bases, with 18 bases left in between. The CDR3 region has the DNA TGTGCCAGTACCCCCGGGGGAAATGAACACGAGCAGTACTTC. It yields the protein CASTPGGNEHEQYF.

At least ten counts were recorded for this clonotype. The CDR3 here is CASSSTGGLPQHF. Here the CDR3 DNA reads TGTGCCAGCAGTTCCACAGGGGGGCTGCCCCAGCATTTT. V gene TRBV6-5 combines with J gene TRBJ1-5; the match to TRBD1 covers 8 bases. This CDR3 has 13 amino acids. Germline lookup yields CDR1 MNHEY and CDR2 SVGAGI. V lost 4 bases and J lost 9; bases outside the gene matches: 5.